This T cell receptor beta chain was profiled in a study of shared clonotypes between healthy human individuals. Data came from immunoSEQ multiplex PCR; TCRdb stores just in-frame clones and leaves some out. The table has around 1,000,000 clones, approximately 77% seen once. Germline assignment: CDR1 SSHAT and CDR2 FNYEAQ (reference sequence). The V end lost 2 bases, the J end lost 0 bases, and 10 bases lay between the germline ends. The CDR3 has 16 residues. The TCR comes from a man aged 18-30 years in good health. Some clones in this sample may be carry-over from other donors' samples. V gene TRBV7-7 combines with J gene TRBJ2-2; D unresolved. Sequenced: memory CD4+ T cells from PBMCs. This sample's subset: CD45RA-negative fraction. Here the CDR3 DNA reads TGTGCCAGCAGCTTAATCGACCCGTCGAACACCGGGGAGCTGTTTTTT. This translates into CASSLIDPSNTGELFF.